What follows describes a single TCR beta chain. There is no known antigen for this receptor. No clone much larger than this one lies a single base away; base qualities are absent. The data stem from a study of T cell responses to AZD1222 COVID-19 vaccine (dated by TCRdb to 2020 to 2022). As for the study more broadly: A total of 230 or so trial participants underwent TCR sequencing, of whom 200 to 220 received two doses of AZD1222 and about 26 received two doses of the MenACWY control vaccine. Trial participants were enrolled by age into subgroups of 18-55, 56-69 and 70-plus years, and roughly 150, 30 and 60 TCR-sequenced participants, respectively, were included in these subgroups.

What the research found in general, with its limitations: Most participants were white British and females outnumbered males, and the authors suggested that clonal diversity may have been underestimated. After two AZD1222 doses, both the breadth and the depth of spike-specific TCRs were significantly higher than at day 0 and than in MenACWY recipients. CD4 TCRs associated with the vaccine covered the entire spike protein, and the dominant responses were in regions 160-218 and 743-854. Nearly half of unique spike-specific TCRs reportedly recognized epitopes outside regions mutated in the B.1.351 and B.1.1.7 variants. Conclusions about previously exposed vaccinees are limited because only six or seven AZD1222 recipients were SARS-CoV-2 seropositive at baseline. In the small 56-69-year group, the increase in depth fell short of significance, most likely because of low power. Because no day 14 peak-response samples were available, repertoires were characterized only after the peak T cell response.

The CDR3 regions of human TCRbeta chains were analyzed by immunosequencing. Turning to the authors' computational methods: TCRs in the repertoires were matched against a reference library of SARS-CoV-2-specific TCRs that had been generated with the MIRA antigen-specificity platform. Breadth was defined as the fraction of unique TCRs that were SARS-CoV-2-associated. Depth was defined as the fraction of total T cells that were SARS-CoV-2-associated. Using the MIRA data, each spike-specific TCR was assigned both to the spike region to which the TCR was reactive and to a CD4 or CD8 class. Log10-transformed breadth and depth values were compared by one-way ANOVA with Sidak's multiple comparisons tests. TCRdb took this table from immuneACCESS and kept in-frame rearrangements with V and J called. Such tables lack part of the clones; where checked against another copy, unresolved V genes explain under half of the gap, and the rest is unexplained. V and J calls and clone size are given by that table; D and trimming were obtained from the DNA. Across this sample there are approximately 180,000 clones, with more than 75% seen only once. The ten largest make up 25% to 30% of the sample.

Reading the label with the study, this specimen's time point is: about 28 days (+/-7) after the second vaccine dose. AZD1222 recipients whose second dose came at about 4 weeks and those whose second dose came at about 12 weeks were combined into one group, since spike-specific TCR depth and breadth did not differ between the two schedules. The vaccinee samples were drawn from two UK trials, COV001 and COV002, one of which was a single-blind randomized controlled phase 2/3 trial testing AZD1222 (ChAdOx1 nCoV-19) in healthy adults. Trial participant PBMC samples were collected at day 0 and day 28 after the second dose for TCRbeta chain sequencing. This sequence originates from an adult who received the AZD1222 COVID-19 vaccine. Source: peripheral blood, taken 28 days after the second AZD1222 dose.

The CDR3 region has the sequence CASSQERSVGGGNIQYF. The DNA sequence reads TGCGCCAGCAGCCAAGAGCGTTCGGTCGGGGGGGGAAACATTCAGTACTTC. Recombination connected TRBV4-3 to TRBJ2-4; TRBD2 lines up with 8 middle nucleotides. CDR1 LGHNA and CDR2 YSLEER are derived from the germline V gene. The CDR3 goes from the cysteine to the phenylalanine over 17 residues. Only the CDR3 portion is preserved as DNA: 51 bases, with reading frame beginning at the first base. From V the trimming removes 0 bases and from J it removes 6 bases, while the gene matches leave 10 bases of the junction unaccounted for.